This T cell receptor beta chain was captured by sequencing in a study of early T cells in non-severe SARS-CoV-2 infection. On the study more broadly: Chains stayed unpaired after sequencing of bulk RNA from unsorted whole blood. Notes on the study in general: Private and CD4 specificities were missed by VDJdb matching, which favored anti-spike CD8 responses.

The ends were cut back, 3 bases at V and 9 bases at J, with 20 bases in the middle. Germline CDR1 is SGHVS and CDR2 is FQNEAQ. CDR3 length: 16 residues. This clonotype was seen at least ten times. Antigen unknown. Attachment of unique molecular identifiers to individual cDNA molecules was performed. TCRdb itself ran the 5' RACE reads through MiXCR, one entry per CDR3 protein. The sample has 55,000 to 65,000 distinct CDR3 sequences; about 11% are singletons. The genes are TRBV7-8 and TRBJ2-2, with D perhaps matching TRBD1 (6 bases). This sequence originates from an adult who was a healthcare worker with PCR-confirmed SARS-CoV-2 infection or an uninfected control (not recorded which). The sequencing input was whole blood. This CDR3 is CASSFPSGQGARELFF. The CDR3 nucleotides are TGTGCCAGCAGCTTTCCATCGGGACAAGGGGCACGGGAGCTGTTTTTT.